This TCR beta chain originates from a study of blood T cells in healthy people across ages. A second PCR of 7 to 11 cycles used a sample-barcoded 5' primer and a J-beta primer mix. TCRdb fed the 5' RACE reads into MiXCR, producing one record per CDR3 protein. The table has about 770,000 distinct CDR3 sequences, 40% to 50% seen once; the top ten hold roughly a fifth. Trimming pared 6 bases from V and 2 bases from J, leaving 16 bases between. The germline V gene encodes CDR1 DFQATT and CDR2 SNEGSKA (reference sequence). This CDR3 comprises 14 residues. The source is a man aged 55 to 69 in good health. Sequencing was carried out using blood. This sequence joins TRBV20-1 and TRBJ1-1; D is possibly TRBD1 (5 bases). As DNA, the CDR3 is TGCAGTGCCCCTTCCGGGGCCCTCAACACTGAAGCTTTCTTT. Its translation: CSAPSGALNTEAFF.